This TCR beta chain derives from a study of blood T cells in healthy people across ages. Whole-study findings and limits: Because donor CMV status was unknown, expanded clonotype changes were possibly confounded.

The sample, about 9.2 milliliters of peripheral blood, was drawn from each donor. This clonotype was found a few times. As yet, its antigen is unknown. The use of a sample-barcoded 5' primer and a J-beta primer mix characterized a second PCR of roughly 6 to 12 cycles. MiXCR, run by TCRdb on the 5' RACE reads, gives a single entry per CDR3 protein. The sample has around 940,000 distinct CDR3 sequences, roughly 51% seen once. The CDR3 contains 14 residues. V lost 1 base and J 4 bases, leaving 8 bases between the germline ends. Germline V lookup: CDR1 SNHLY, CDR2 FYNNEI. The sample was blood. This sequence joins TRBV2 and TRBJ2-4; D possibly corresponds to TRBD2 (5 bases). This receptor was identified in a woman aged 55-70 years in good health. CDR3: CASSEVSGKNIQYF. CDR3 nucleotide sequence: TGTGCCAGCAGTGAAGTCAGCGGAAAAAACATTCAGTACTTC.